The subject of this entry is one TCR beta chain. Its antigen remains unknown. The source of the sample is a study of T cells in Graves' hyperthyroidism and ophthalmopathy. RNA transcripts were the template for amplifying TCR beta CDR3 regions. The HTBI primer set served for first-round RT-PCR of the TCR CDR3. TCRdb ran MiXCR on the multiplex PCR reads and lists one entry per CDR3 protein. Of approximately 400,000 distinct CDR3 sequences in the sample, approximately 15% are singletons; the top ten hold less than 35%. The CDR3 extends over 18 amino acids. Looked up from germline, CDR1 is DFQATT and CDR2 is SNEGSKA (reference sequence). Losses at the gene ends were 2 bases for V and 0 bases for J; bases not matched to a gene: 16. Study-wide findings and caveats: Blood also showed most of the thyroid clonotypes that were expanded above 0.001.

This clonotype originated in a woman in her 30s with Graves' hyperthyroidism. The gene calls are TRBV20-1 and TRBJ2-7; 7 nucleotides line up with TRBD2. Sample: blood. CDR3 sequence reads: CSARSHRPVWGGSYEQYF. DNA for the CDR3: TGCAGTGCTAGATCCCACCGTCCAGTGTGGGGGGGCTCCTACGAGCAGTACTTC.